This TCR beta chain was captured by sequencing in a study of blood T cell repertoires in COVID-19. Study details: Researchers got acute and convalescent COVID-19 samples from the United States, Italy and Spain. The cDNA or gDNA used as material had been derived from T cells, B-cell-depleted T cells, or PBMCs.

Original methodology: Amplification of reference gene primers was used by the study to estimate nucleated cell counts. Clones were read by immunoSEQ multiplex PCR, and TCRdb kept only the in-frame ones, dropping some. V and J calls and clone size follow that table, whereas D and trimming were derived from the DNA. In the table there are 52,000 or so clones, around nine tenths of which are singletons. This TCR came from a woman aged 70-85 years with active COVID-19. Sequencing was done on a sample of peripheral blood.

The CDR3 DNA reads TGTGCCAGCAGCCCCGTGAGGATCCTGGGCAATCAGCCCCAGCATTTT. It codes for CASSPVRILGNQPQHF. The chain combines TRBV7-8 with TRBJ1-5; D is uncertain. CDR1 and CDR2 from the germline V gene are SGHVS and FQNEAQ. The CDR3 covers 16 residues. Trimming shortened V by 5 bases and J by 2 bases, and 16 bases separated the two germline ends.